This paragraph covers one TCR beta chain sequence. A second about 7 to 12 cycle PCR used barcoded and J-beta primers. The yield of each sample was at least 2.5 million CDR3-containing paired-end reads. TCRdb analysed the 5' RACE reads with MiXCR anew, one entry per CDR3 protein. The table has about 640,000 distinct CDR3 sequences, around 54% seen once. These data come from a study of blood T cells in healthy people across ages. For the study at large: Template switching captured about one barcoded beta molecule per two T cells.

Sample: blood. The sequence came from a man in his 60s in good health.

The CDR3 loop is CATSVGGETQYF. CDR3 nucleotide sequence: TGTGCCACCAGTGTGGGGGGCGAGACCCAGTACTTC. J is TRBJ2-5 and V is TRBV24-1; D may be TRBD1 or TRBD2 (6 bases each). The CDR3 covers 12 residues. Germline assignment: CDR1 KGHDR and CDR2 SFDVKD. V shed 5 bases and J shed 5 bases, with 8 bases lying between them.